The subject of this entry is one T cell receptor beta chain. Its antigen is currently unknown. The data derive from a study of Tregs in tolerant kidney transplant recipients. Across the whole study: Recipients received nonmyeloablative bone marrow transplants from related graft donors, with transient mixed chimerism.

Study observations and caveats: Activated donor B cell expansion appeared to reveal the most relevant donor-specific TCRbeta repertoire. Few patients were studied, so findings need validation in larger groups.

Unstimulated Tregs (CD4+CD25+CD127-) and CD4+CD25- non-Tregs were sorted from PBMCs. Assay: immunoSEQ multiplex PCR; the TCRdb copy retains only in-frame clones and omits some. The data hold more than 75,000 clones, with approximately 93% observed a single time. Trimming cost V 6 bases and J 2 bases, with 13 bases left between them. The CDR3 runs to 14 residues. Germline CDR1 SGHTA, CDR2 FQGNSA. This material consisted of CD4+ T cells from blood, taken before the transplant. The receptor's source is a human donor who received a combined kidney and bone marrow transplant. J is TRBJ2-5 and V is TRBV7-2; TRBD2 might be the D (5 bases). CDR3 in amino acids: CASRGSGGQETQYF. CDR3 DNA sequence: TGTGCCAGCAGAGGAAGCGGTGGGCAAGAGACCCAGTACTTC.